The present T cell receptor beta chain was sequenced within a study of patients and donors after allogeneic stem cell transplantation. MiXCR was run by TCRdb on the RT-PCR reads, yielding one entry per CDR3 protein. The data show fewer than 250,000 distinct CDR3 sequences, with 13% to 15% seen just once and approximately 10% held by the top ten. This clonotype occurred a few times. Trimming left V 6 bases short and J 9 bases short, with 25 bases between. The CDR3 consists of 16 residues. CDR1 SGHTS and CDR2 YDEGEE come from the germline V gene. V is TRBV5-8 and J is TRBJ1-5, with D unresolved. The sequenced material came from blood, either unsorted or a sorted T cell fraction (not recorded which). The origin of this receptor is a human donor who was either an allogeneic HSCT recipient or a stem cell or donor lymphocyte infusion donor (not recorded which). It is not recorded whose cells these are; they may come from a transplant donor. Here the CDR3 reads CASTPGGLEGLGPQHF. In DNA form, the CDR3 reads TGTGCCAGCACCCCGGGCGGGCTAGAGGGCTTAGGGCCCCAGCATTTT.